There are a few counts of the clone carrying this T cell receptor beta chain. Its antigen is as yet unknown. These data come from a study of T cells after yellow fever vaccination. Overall study context: In the case of low-cell-number fractions, SMART-Seq v4 Ultra Low Input was used for preparation.

A process of 5'RACE template switching, which added a universal primer site and UMIs, was used to make TCR cDNA. From the 5' RACE reads, TCRdb called clonotypes with MiXCR, one entry per CDR3 protein. This sample has hundreds of thousands of distinct CDR3 sequences, with more than 9% found just once. Study observations and caveats: It was the secondary response that reached its peak faster, day 5 versus 15, but it was weaker. Most clones from primary vaccination were detected again post-booster (96% CD4, 88% CD8).

The receptor was derived from a man between 25 and 39 years old who received the YFV17D yellow fever vaccine. The starting material was PBMCs, obtained on the day of the yellow fever booster vaccination.

This chain's CDR3 is CASSQELAHRMETQYF. The CDR3 DNA follows: TGTGCCAGCAGCCAAGAACTAGCGCATCGAATGGAGACCCAGTACTTC. The V gene is TRBV14, the J gene TRBJ2-5; 7 bases fit TRBD2. CDR1 and CDR2 (germline): SGHDN, FVKESK. The CDR3 runs 16 residues. V shed 0 bases and J 5 bases; nucleotides not matched to a gene: 9.